Below, 21 T cell receptor beta chains from the same sample are listed, as sequenced in a study of cytomegalovirus exposure and HLA in healthy donors. The PCR employed 60 Vbeta primers together with 13 Jbeta primers. The assay was immunoSEQ multiplex PCR, and TCRdb's table has in-frame clones only and misses some. The table shows tens of thousands of clones, with under 85% occurring only once. Specimen: PBMCs. The receptors stem from a man in his thirties or forties in good health and CMV-seronegative.

CDR3 in DNA: TGTGCCAGCAGCCAAGAAGGACGGGGGGGCGCAGACACCGGGGAGCTGTTTTTT. Its translation is CASSQEGRGGADTGELFF. The gene calls are TRBV4-2 and TRBJ2-2; 8 bases are shared with TRBD2. Germline V lookup: CDR1 LGHNA, CDR2 YNFKEQ. V gave up 0 bases and J gave up 3 bases; unmatched junction bases: 9. CDR3 length: 18 residues.

This sequence joins TRBV6-5 and TRBJ2-5, with 9 bases fitting TRBD2. CDR1 MNHEY and CDR2 SVGAGI come from the germline V gene. With 7 bases clipped from V and 5 bases from J, the junction kept 11 bases outside the gene matches. This CDR3 region has 15 residues. The CDR3 region is CASTLVAGERETQYF. As DNA, the CDR3 is TGTGCCAGCACGTTGGTAGCGGGGGAGAGGGAGACCCAGTACTTC.

CDR3 in DNA: TGTGCCAGCAGTAGCATATGGGGACAGGGGTCCACGAACACTGAAGCTTTCTTT. Its protein product is CASSSIWGQGSTNTEAFF. The gene calls are TRBV28 and TRBJ1-1; 10 bases map to TRBD1. V was clipped by 5 bases and J by 1 base; unmatched bases: 13. The CDR3 covers 18 residues. The germline V gene encodes CDR1 MDHEN and CDR2 SYDVKM.

This clone has just a few counts. The rearrangement uses TRBV13 and TRBJ1-2; 8 bases fit TRBD1. This CDR3 is 14 amino acids long. Unmatched junction bases numbered 6, after V lost 6 bases and J lost 3 bases. The germline CDR1 and CDR2 sequences are PRHDT and FYEKMQ (reference sequence). CDR3 DNA: TGTGCCAGCAGTCACGGGACAGGCGACTATGGCTACACCTTC. Translating it yields CASSHGTGDYGYTF.

The chain links TRBV27 to TRBJ2-3, with 8 bases identical to TRBD1. Germline V gene data show CDR1 as MNHEY and CDR2 as SMNVEV (reference sequence). The CDR3 totals 15 residues. V was pared by 4 bases and J by 5 bases, with 8 bases of the junction left unmatched. CDR3: CASSSGQGRGDTQYF. The CDR3 coding sequence is TGTGCCAGCAGTTCAGGACAGGGCAGGGGAGATACGCAGTATTTT.

The V call is TRBV28, the J call TRBJ2-3; tentatively, D is TRBD2 (6 bases). The germline V gene encodes CDR1 MDHEN and CDR2 SYDVKM. This CDR3 contains 13 residues. V lost 7 bases, J lost 6 bases, and 14 bases lay in between. CDR3 DNA sequence: TGTGCCAGCAACCTCGGGGGTGCGGATACGCAGTATTTT. Its protein is CASNLGGADTQYF.

The chain links TRBV7-2 to TRBJ2-1; TRBD2 is a possible D gene (5 bases). From germline, CDR1 is SGHTA and CDR2 FQGNSA. Trimming took off 5 bases at V and 7 bases at J, with 21 bases between the two ends. The CDR3 has 16 amino acids. This CDR3 is CASSLSGVARLNEQFF. The CDR3 DNA follows: TGTGCCAGCAGCCTGAGTGGAGTAGCGAGACTGAATGAGCAGTTCTTC.

The genes are TRBV7-9 and TRBJ1-1; a possible D gene is TRBD1 (5 bases). This CDR3 has 14 amino acids. Trimming removed 3 bases at V and 8 bases at J, with 16 bases between. Germline loops: CDR1 SEHNR, CDR2 FQNEAQ (reference sequence). The CDR3 DNA follows: TGTGCCAGCAGCTTGGGGGGGGACTTTCCCGAAGCTTTCTTT. Protein: CASSLGGDFPEAFF.

The chain has TRBV4-1 and TRBJ2-7, with D perhaps matching TRBD2 (6 bases). Looked up from germline, CDR1 is MGHRA and CDR2 is YSYEKL. V was pared by 4 bases and J by 2 bases, with 18 bases between. This CDR3 comprises 16 residues. The CDR3 DNA reads TGCGCCAGCAGCCGGGGGGACGGAGTTGGCACCTACGAGCAGTACTTC. This gives the protein CASSRGDGVGTYEQYF.

V is TRBV7-9 and J is TRBJ2-1, with 10 positions matching TRBD2. CDR1 is SEHNR and CDR2 is FQNEAQ in the germline V gene (reference sequence). CDR3 length: 17 amino acids. Losses at the gene ends were 3 bases for V and 6 bases for J; bases not matched to a gene: 11. The CDR3 sequence is CASSFPVTSGLPNEQFF. The CDR3 nucleotides are TGTGCCAGCAGCTTCCCCGTGACTAGCGGGCTACCCAATGAGCAGTTCTTC.

The rearrangement links TRBV7-6 to TRBJ2-1, with 9 positions matching TRBD1. CDR3 length equals 17 residues. The V segment lost 1 base and the J segment 2 bases; nucleotides outside the gene matches: 6. Germline values: CDR1 SGHVS, CDR2 FNYEAQ. The CDR3 coding sequence is TGTGCCAGCAGCTTAGGTCCGGGACAGGGACCCTACAATGAGCAGTTCTTC. Translation gives CASSLGPGQGPYNEQFF.

This clone occurred a few times. The chain has TRBV15 and TRBJ2-7; the D is unclear. CDR1 LNHNV and CDR2 YYDKDF come from the germline V gene (reference sequence). Deletions cut 1 base from V and 6 bases from J, with 10 bases between. This CDR3 is 13 amino acids long. The CDR3 is CATSRGAASEQYF. DNA for the CDR3: TGTGCCACCAGCAGAGGTGCCGCGAGCGAGCAGTACTTC.

As concerns this clone: The DNA is omitted, as the CDR3 cannot be located on it reliably, and the CDR3 follows TCRdb's listing. The CDR3 sequence: CAWSGGQYVGELFF. This sequence joins TRBV30 and TRBJ2-2; TRBD1, as called in the table, went unchecked against the DNA. CDR1 is GTSNPN, CDR2 SVGIG, per germline (reference sequence). The CDR3 spans 14 amino acids, including both terminal residues.

The chain uses TRBV19 and TRBJ1-2, with 7 bases lining up with TRBD1. The V and J ends lost 10 bases and 8 bases, in that order; junction bases with no gene match: 10. The germline gives CDR1 LNHDA, CDR2 SQIVND (reference sequence). The CDR3 spans 12 residues. The CDR3 DNA reads TGTGCCACCCTCGAGGGGGCGGGGGGCTACACCTTC. Translating it yields CATLEGAGGYTF.

The V and J genes are TRBV5-4 and TRBJ2-4; 7 bases match TRBD1. This CDR3 has 14 residues. In germline, CDR1 is SGHNT, CDR2 YYREEE (reference sequence). V shed 2 bases, J shed 1 base, and the junction held 0 bases outside the gene matches. This CDR3 reads CASSLQGAKNIQYF. CDR3 coding DNA: TGTGCCAGCAGCTTACAGGGGGCCAAAAACATTCAGTACTTC.

The chain has TRBV6-5 and TRBJ2-7; 8 bases map to TRBD1. This CDR3 contains 15 residues. Per the germline V gene, CDR1 is MNHEY and CDR2 is SVGAGI. The V gene end was trimmed by 6 bases and the J gene end by 1 base; junction bases not matched to a gene: 8. The CDR3 DNA is TGTGCCAGCAGAGGGGGACAGGCGGGGTCCTACGAGCAGTACTTC. Translated, it gives CASRGGQAGSYEQYF.

This clone appeared a few times. The chain is built from TRBV30 and TRBJ1-5; TRBD1 might be the D (6 bases). Germline V gene sequence: CDR1 GTSNPN, CDR2 SVGIG (reference sequence). V was clipped by 6 bases and J by 9 bases, with 18 bases between them. The CDR3 contains 13 residues. DNA for the CDR3: TGTGCCTGCTCACAGGGTGGCGATCGGCCCCAGCATTTT. Its protein product is CACSQGGDRPQHF.

This chain links TRBV6-1 with TRBJ1-2; 9 positions match TRBD1. Germline values: CDR1 MNHNS, CDR2 SASEGT. Germline trimming cut 3 bases from V and 6 bases from J; bases unmatched to any gene: 8. The CDR3 length is 15 residues. CDR3 bases: TGTGCCAGCAGTGATCCGGGACAGGGAGCCCATGGCTACACCTTC. This sequence encodes CASSDPGQGAHGYTF.

This clone came up a few times. Other nucleotide sequences in the sample specify the same CDR3. V usage is TRBV7-9 and J usage is TRBJ1-1; 8 nucleotides agree with TRBD1. With 5 bases clipped from V and 5 bases from J, the junction kept 4 bases outside the gene matches. This CDR3 region has 13 residues. Germline assignment: CDR1 SEHNR and CDR2 FQNEAQ (reference sequence). This chain's CDR3 is CASSLTGGTEAFF. For the CDR3, the DNA is TGTGCCAGCAGCCTCACAGGGGGGACTGAAGCTTTCTTT.

The V and J genes are TRBV10-3 and TRBJ2-1, with 13 bases lining up with TRBD2. CDR1 and CDR2 (germline): ENHRY, SYGVKD. The trim removed 0 bases at V and 9 bases at J, leaving 8 bases unmatched. The CDR3 sequence is 17 residues long. The chain's CDR3 is CAISESTSGGAWGEQFF. The CDR3 nucleotides read TGTGCCATCAGTGAGTCAACTAGCGGGGGGGCCTGGGGTGAGCAGTTCTTC.

The rearrangement links TRBV9 to TRBJ2-1; 8 positions match TRBD2. CDR1 and CDR2 (germline): SGDLS, YYNGEE. CDR3 length equals 16 residues. V was clipped by 2 bases and J by 0 bases; unmatched bases: 4. CDR3 DNA: TGTGCCAGCAGCGTCACTAGCGGTAGCTCCTACAATGAGCAGTTCTTC. Its translation: CASSVTSGSSYNEQFF. The full variable domain, completed using reference TRBV9 and TRBJ2-1, is DSGVTQTPKHLITATGQRVTLRCSPRSGDLSVYWYQQSLDQGLQFLIQYYNGEERAKGNILERFSAQQFPDLHSELNLSSLELGDSALYFCASSVTSGSSYNEQFFGPGTRLTVL.